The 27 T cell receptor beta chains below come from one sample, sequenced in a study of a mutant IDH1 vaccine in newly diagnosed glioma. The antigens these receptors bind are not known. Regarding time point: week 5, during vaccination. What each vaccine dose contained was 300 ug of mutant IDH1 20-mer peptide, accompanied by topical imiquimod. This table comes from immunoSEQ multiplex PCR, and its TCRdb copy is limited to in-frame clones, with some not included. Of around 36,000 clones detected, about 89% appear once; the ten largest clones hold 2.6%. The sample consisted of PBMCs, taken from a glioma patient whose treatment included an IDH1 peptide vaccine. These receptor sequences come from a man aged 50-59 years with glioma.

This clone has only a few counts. The CDR3 nucleotides are TGTGCCAGCAGCTTAGCGAACCAGGGTCTCGGCACTGAAGCTTTCTTT. Translating gives CASSLANQGLGTEAFF. The chain is built from TRBV7-2 and TRBJ1-1; the D gene is possibly TRBD1 (5 bases). This CDR3 is 16 amino acids long. V shed 0 bases and J shed 4 bases, with 15 bases lying between them. Germline V gene data show CDR1 as SGHTA and CDR2 as FQGNSA.

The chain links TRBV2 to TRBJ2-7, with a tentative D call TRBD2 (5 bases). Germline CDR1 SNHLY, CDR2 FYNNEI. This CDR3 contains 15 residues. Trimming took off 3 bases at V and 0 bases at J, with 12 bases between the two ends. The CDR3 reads CASSDIGVSSYEQYF. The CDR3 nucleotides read TGTGCCAGCAGTGATATCGGGGTTAGCTCCTACGAGCAGTACTTC.

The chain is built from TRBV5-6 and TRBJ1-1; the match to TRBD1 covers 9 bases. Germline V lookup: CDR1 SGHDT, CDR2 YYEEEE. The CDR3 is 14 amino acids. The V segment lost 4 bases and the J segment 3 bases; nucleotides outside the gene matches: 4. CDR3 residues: CASSPGQGYTEAFF. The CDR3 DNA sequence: TGTGCCAGCAGCCCGGGACAGGGATACACTGAAGCTTTCTTT.

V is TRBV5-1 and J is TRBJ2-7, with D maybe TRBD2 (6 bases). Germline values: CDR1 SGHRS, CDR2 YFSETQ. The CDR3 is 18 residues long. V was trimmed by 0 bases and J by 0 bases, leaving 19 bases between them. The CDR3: CASSLAVGSGKSSYEQYF. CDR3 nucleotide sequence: TGCGCCAGCAGCTTGGCCGTAGGTAGCGGCAAAAGCTCCTACGAGCAGTACTTC.

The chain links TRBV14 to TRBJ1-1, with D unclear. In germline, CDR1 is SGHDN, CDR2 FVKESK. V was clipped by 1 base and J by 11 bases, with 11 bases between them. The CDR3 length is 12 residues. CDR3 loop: CASSQVLGDAFF. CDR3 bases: TGTGCCAGCAGCCAAGTTTTAGGTGACGCTTTCTTT.

In DNA form, the CDR3 reads TGCGCCAGCAGCTATAGCGGGAGGGCCGAGACCCAGTACTTC. Translated: CASSYSGRAETQYF. The chain uses TRBV5-1 and TRBJ2-5; TRBD2 matches 11 bases. Germline trimming cut 3 bases from V and 5 bases from J; bases unmatched to any gene: 3. CDR1 SGHRS and CDR2 YFSETQ come from the germline V gene. The CDR3 consists of 14 residues.

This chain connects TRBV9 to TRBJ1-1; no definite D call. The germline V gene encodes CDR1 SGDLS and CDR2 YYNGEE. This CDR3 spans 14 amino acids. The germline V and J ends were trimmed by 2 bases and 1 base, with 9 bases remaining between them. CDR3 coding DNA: TGTGCCAGCAGCGTGGGCAGTACGAACACTGAAGCTTTCTTT. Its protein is CASSVGSTNTEAFF. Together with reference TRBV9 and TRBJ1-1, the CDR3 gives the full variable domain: DSGVTQTPKHLITATGQRVTLRCSPRSGDLSVYWYQQSLDQGLQFLIQYYNGEERAKGNILERFSAQQFPDLHSELNLSSLELGDSALYFCASSVGSTNTEAFFGQGTRLTVV.

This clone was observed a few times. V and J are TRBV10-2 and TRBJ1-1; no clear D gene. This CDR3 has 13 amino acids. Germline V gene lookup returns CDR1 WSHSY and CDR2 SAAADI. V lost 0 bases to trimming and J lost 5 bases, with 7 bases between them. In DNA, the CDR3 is TGCGCCAGCAGTGAGTCTTGGGGAACTGAAGCTTTCTTT. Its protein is CASSESWGTEAFF.

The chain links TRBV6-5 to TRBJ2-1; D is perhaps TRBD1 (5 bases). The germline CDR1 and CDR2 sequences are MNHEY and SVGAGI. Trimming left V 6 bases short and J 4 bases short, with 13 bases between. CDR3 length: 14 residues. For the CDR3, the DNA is TGTGCCAGCAGAACAGGCCTGGGGTACAATGAGCAGTTCTTC. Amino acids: CASRTGLGYNEQFF.

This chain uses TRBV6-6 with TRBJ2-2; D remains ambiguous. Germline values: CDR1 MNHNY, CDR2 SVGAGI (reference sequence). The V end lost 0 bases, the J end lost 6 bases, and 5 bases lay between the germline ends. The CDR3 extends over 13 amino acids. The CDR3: CASSYSRSGELFF. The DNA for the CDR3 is TGTGCCAGCAGTTACTCGCGGTCCGGGGAGCTGTTTTTT.

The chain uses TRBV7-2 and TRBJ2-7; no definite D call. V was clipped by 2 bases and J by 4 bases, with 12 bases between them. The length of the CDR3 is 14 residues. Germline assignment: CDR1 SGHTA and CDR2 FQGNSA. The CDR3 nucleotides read TGTGCCAGCAGCTTAATGGCAGAAATATACGAGCAGTACTTC. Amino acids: CASSLMAEIYEQYF.

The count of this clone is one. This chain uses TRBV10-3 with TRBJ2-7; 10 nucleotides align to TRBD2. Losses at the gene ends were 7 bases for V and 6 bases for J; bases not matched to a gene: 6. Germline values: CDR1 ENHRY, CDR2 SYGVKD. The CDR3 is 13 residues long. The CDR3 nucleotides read TGTGCCATCAAAGGCCTAGCGGGAGCCGAGCAGTACTTC. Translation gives CAIKGLAGAEQYF.

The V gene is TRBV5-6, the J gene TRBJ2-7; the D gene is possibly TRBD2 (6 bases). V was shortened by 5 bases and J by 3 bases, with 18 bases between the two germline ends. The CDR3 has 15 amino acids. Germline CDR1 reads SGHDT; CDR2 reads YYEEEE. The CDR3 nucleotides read TGTGCCAGCAGTTGGGGGACTCCGAGGGGCTACGAGCAGTACTTC. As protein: CASSWGTPRGYEQYF.

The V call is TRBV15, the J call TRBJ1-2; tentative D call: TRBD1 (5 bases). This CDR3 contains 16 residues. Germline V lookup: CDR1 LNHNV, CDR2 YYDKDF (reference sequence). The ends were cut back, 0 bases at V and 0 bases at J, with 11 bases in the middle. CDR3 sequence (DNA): TGTGCCACCAGCAGAGAGGGGCGGGGTGCTAACTATGGCTACACCTTC. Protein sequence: CATSREGRGANYGYTF. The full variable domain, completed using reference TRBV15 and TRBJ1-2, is DAMVIQNPRYQVTQFGKPVTLSCSQTLNHNVMYWYQQKSSQAPKLLFHYYDKDFNNEADTPDNFQSRRPNTSFCFLDIRSPGLGDTAMYLCATSREGRGANYGYTFGSGTRLTVV.

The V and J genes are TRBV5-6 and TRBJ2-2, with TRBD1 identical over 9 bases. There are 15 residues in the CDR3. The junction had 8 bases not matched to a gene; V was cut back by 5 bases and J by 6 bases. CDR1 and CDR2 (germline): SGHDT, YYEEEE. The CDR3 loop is CASRGNRGPAGELFF. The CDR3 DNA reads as TGTGCCAGCAGAGGGAACAGGGGGCCGGCCGGGGAGCTGTTTTTT.

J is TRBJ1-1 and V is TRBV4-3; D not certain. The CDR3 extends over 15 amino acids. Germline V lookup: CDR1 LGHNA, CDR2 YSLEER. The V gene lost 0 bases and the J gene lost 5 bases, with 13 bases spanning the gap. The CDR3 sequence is CASSQDRGRRTEAFF. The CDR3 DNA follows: TGCGCCAGCAGCCAAGATAGAGGGCGTCGAACTGAAGCTTTCTTT.

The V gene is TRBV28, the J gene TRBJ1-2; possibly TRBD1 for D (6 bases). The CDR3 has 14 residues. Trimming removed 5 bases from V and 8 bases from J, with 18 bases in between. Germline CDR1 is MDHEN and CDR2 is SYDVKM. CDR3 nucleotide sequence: TGTGCCAGCAGTCCCGAGGGGGGGCATCGGGGCTACACCTTC. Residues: CASSPEGGHRGYTF.

CDR3 residues: CASSPRISYNEQFF. The CDR3 region has the DNA TGTGCCAGCAGTCCCCGGATCTCCTACAATGAGCAGTTCTTC. The rearrangement links TRBV2 to TRBJ2-1, with no clear D. Trimming left V 5 bases short and J 0 bases short, with 8 bases between. From germline, CDR1 is SNHLY and CDR2 FYNNEI. The CDR3 runs 14 residues.

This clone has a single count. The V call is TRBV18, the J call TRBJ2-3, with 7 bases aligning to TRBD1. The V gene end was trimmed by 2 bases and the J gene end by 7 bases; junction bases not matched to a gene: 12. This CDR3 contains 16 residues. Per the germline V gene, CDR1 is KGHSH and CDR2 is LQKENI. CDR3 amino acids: CASSPNRNTQGNTQYF. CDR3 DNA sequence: TGTGCCAGCTCACCAAATCGCAATACACAGGGGAATACGCAGTATTTT. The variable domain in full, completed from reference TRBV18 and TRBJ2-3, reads NAGVMQNPRHLVRRRGQEARLRCSPMKGHSHVYWYRQLPEEGLKFMVYLQKENIIDESGMPKERFSAEFPKEGPSILRIQQVVRGDSAAYFCASSPNRNTQGNTQYFGPGTRLTVL.

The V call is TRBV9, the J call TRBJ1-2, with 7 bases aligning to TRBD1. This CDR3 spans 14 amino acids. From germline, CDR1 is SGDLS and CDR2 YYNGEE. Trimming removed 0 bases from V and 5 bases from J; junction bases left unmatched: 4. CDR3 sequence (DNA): TGTGCCAGCAGCGTAGAGGGGGCAAGGTATGGCTACACCTTC. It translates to CASSVEGARYGYTF.

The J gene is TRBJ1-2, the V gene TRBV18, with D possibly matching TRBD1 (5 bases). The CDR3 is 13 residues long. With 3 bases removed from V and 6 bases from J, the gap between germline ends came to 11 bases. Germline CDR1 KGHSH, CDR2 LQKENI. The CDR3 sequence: CASSPQGGDGYTF. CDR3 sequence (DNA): TGTGCCAGCTCACCCCAGGGAGGTGATGGCTACACCTTC.

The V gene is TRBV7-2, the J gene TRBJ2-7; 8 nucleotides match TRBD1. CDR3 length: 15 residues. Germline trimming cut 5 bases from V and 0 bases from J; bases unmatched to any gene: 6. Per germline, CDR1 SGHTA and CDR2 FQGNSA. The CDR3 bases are TGTGCCAGCAGCCGCGGACAGGGAAGCTCCTACGAGCAGTACTTC. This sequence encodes CASSRGQGSSYEQYF.

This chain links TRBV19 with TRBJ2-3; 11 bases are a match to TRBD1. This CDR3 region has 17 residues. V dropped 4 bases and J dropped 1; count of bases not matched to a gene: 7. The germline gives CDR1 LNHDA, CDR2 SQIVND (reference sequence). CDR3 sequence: CASSTRDRGLGTDTQYF. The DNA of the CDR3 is TGTGCCAGTAGTACTCGGGACAGGGGGTTAGGCACAGATACGCAGTATTTT.

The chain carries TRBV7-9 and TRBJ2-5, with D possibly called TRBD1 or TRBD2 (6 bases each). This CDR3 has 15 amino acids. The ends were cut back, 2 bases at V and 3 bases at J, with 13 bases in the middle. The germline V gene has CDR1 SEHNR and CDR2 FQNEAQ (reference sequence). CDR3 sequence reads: CASSLLRGLEETQYF. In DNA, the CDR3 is TGTGCCAGCAGCTTACTCCGGGGGCTTGAAGAGACCCAGTACTTC.

This CDR3 reads CASSLQGANTEAFF. CDR3 nucleotide sequence: TGTGCCAGCTCACTGCAGGGTGCGAACACTGAAGCTTTCTTT. The rearrangement uses TRBV18 and TRBJ1-1; D might be TRBD1 (5 bases). Trimming pared 4 bases from V and 1 base from J, leaving 10 bases between. The CDR3 has 14 amino acids. From germline, CDR1 is KGHSH and CDR2 LQKENI.

The CDR3 loop is CASSEGQGGQPQHF. CDR3 in DNA: TGTGCCAGCAGTGAGGGACAGGGTGGTCAGCCCCAGCATTTT. The rearrangement uses TRBV25-1 and TRBJ1-5; the match to TRBD1 covers 9 bases. From germline, CDR1 is MGHDK and CDR2 SYGVNS. Germline trimming cut 3 bases from V and 6 bases from J; bases unmatched to any gene: 3. The CDR3 is made up of 14 amino acids.

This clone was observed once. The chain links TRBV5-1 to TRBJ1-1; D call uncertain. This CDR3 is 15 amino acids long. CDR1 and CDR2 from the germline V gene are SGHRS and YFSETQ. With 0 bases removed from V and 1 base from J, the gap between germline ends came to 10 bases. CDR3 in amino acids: CASSLVGEGNTEAFF. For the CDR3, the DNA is TGCGCCAGCAGCTTGGTAGGAGAGGGGAACACTGAAGCTTTCTTT. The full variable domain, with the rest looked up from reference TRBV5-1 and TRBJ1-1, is KAGVTQTPRYLIKTRGQQVTLSCSPISGHRSVSWYQQTPGQGLQFLFEYFSETQRNKGNFPGRFSGRQFSNSRSEMNVSTLELGDSALYLCASSLVGEGNTEAFFGQGTRLTVV.